Following are 16 T cell receptor beta chains from one sample sequenced in a study of beta chain features in type 1 diabetes. For these TCRs, the target antigens are not known. The study reverse transcribed the entire isolated RNA, so it sequenced expressed TCRB transcripts. The assay was immunoSEQ multiplex PCR, and TCRdb's table has in-frame clones only and misses some. The data show 150,000 to 200,000 clones, about 10% seen once. Study results and limitations: All four CD4+ subsets from Type 1 diabetes patients carried moderately but significantly shorter TCRB CDR3s.

Source material: central memory CD4+ T cells from blood. These TCRs come from a woman under 40 with type 1 diabetes.

A few counts support this clone. The chain is built from TRBV25-1 and TRBJ2-5, with unresolved D. Deletions cut 4 bases from V and 11 bases from J, with 14 bases between. The CDR3 extends over 12 amino acids. CDR1 and CDR2 (germline): MGHDK, SYGVNS. The CDR3 loop is CASSATAQVQYF. Here the CDR3 DNA reads TGTGCCAGCAGTGCCACCGCGCAGGTGCAGTACTTC.

The J gene is TRBJ1-2, the V gene TRBV30, with TRBD1 matching over 12 bases. The V and J ends lost 2 bases and 4 bases, in that order; junction bases with no gene match: 8. Germline CDR1 GTSNPN, CDR2 SVGIG (reference sequence). This CDR3 comprises 16 residues. This CDR3 reads CAWSPGQGALGYGYTF. The CDR3 nucleotides read TGTGCCTGGAGTCCGGGACAGGGGGCCCTCGGCTATGGCTACACCTTC.

In its sample, this clone was seen a few times. The rearrangement uses TRBV28 and TRBJ1-3, with D unresolved. From germline, CDR1 is MDHEN and CDR2 SYDVKM. Trimming removed 3 bases at V and 6 bases at J, with 6 bases between. This CDR3 comprises 12 residues. The CDR3 coding sequence is TGTGCCAGCAGTTTGGCTGAAAACACCATATATTTT. Amino acids: CASSLAENTIYF.

This clone was recorded a few times. This chain links TRBV7-9 with TRBJ2-5; D ambiguous. From germline, CDR1 is SEHNR and CDR2 FQNEAQ (reference sequence). Trimming removed 5 bases from V and 7 bases from J, with 23 bases in between. This CDR3 is built from 16 residues. CDR3 bases: TGTGCCAGCAGCCGCGAGCCCAGTAGCCGAGTGGGGACCCAGTACTTC. Translating it yields CASSREPSSRVGTQYF.

In its sample, this clone was seen a few times. The chain links TRBV4-1 to TRBJ2-7; 9 bases are shared with TRBD2. Trimming at V came to 3 bases and at J to 2 bases, leaving 5 bases not matched to a gene. Germline V gene data show CDR1 as MGHRA and CDR2 as YSYEKL. CDR3 length: 15 amino acids. The CDR3 loop reads CASSQASGNAYEQYF. Written as DNA, the CDR3 is TGCGCCAGCAGCCAGGCTAGCGGGAACGCCTACGAGCAGTACTTC.

The chain joins TRBV6-5 to TRBJ1-5; perhaps TRBD1 as D (6 bases). V lost 6 bases and J lost 4, with 16 bases in between. The CDR3 sequence is 15 residues long. Germline V lookup: CDR1 MNHEY, CDR2 SVGAGI. The CDR3 reads CASRKQGNPNQPQHF. The CDR3 DNA follows: TGTGCCAGCAGGAAACAGGGAAATCCGAATCAGCCCCAGCATTTT.

There are a few counts of this clone. The chain combines TRBV6-1 with TRBJ1-4; tentative D call: TRBD1 (5 bases). The CDR3 is made up of 15 amino acids. Trimming stripped 0 bases from V and 5 bases from J, with 10 bases between. Looked up from germline, CDR1 is MNHNS and CDR2 is SASEGT. This CDR3 reads CASSEASTGNEKLFF. CDR3 DNA sequence: TGTGCCAGCAGTGAAGCCTCCACAGGCAATGAAAAACTGTTTTTT.

The chain is built from TRBV15 and TRBJ1-1; a weak D match, TRBD1 (6 bases). Trimming removed 8 bases at V and 5 bases at J, with 18 bases between. The CDR3 is 14 residues long. Per the germline V gene, CDR1 is LNHNV and CDR2 is YYDKDF (reference sequence). The CDR3 region is CATSRLQGKTEAFF. CDR3 nucleotides: TGTGCCACCTCTAGGCTACAGGGAAAGACTGAAGCTTTCTTT.

This chain joins TRBV7-9 and TRBJ2-4; D perhaps matches TRBD1 (5 bases). V lost 5 bases and J lost 1, with 12 bases in between. This CDR3 region has 15 residues. In germline, CDR1 is SEHNR, CDR2 FQNEAQ (reference sequence). DNA of the CDR3: TGTGCCAGCAGCGCGACAGCAGCGGCCAAAAACATTCAGTACTTC. As protein: CASSATAAAKNIQYF. Using reference TRBV7-9 and TRBJ2-4 for the parts outside the CDR3, the full variable domain is DTGVSQNPRHKITKRGQNVTFRCDPISEHNRLYWYRQTLGQGPEFLTYFQNEAQLEKSRLLSDRFSAERPKGSFSTLEIQRTEQGDSAMYLCASSATAAAKNIQYFGAGTRLSVL.

This clone has just a few counts. The chain links TRBV19 to TRBJ2-4, with 7 bases lining up with TRBD1. CDR1 and CDR2 (germline): LNHDA, SQIVND (reference sequence). The junction had 3 bases not matched to a gene; V was cut back by 3 bases and J by 4 bases. The CDR3 is made up of 14 amino acids. CDR3: CASSISRGKNIQYF. Written as DNA, the CDR3 is TGTGCCAGTAGTATTTCCAGGGGGAAAAACATTCAGTACTTC.

This clone was counted between two and nine times. The chain is built from TRBV2 and TRBJ2-7, with D maybe TRBD1 (6 bases). Germline values: CDR1 SNHLY, CDR2 FYNNEI. The ends were cut back, 4 bases at V and 6 bases at J, with 16 bases in the middle. This CDR3 comprises 14 residues. The CDR3 coding sequence is TGTGCCAGCAGTGGGGACACCGACGGATCCGAGCAGTACTTC. It is translated as CASSGDTDGSEQYF.

The rearrangement uses TRBV11-2 and TRBJ2-1, with a weak D call TRBD1 (6 bases). The V end was cut by 3 bases, the J end by 7 bases, with 13 bases between. From germline, CDR1 is SGHAT and CDR2 FQNNGV. The CDR3 totals 14 residues. The CDR3 nucleotides are TGTGCCAGCAGCTTTACAGGGTTTGGAAATGAGCAGTTCTTC. This codes for CASSFTGFGNEQFF.

This chain links TRBV14 with TRBJ2-1, with 11 bases that match TRBD2. The CDR3 is 15 residues long. Per germline, CDR1 SGHDN and CDR2 FVKESK. V trimming: 5 bases; J trimming: 3 bases; junction bases outside the gene matches: 3. CDR3 protein: CASSALAGGYNEQFF. The DNA for the CDR3 is TGTGCCAGCAGCGCCCTAGCGGGGGGCTACAATGAGCAGTTCTTC. Using reference TRBV14 and TRBJ2-1 for the parts outside the CDR3, the full variable domain is EAGVTQFPSHSVIEKGQTVTLRCDPISGHDNLYWYRRVMGKEIKFLLHFVKESKQDESGMPNNRFLAERTGGTYSTLKVQPAELEDSGVYFCASSALAGGYNEQFFGPGTRLTVL.

The CDR3 coding sequence is TGTGCCAGCAGGTGGGGGAGGCTCGCTTATAGCAATCAGCCCCAGCATTTT. Its translation is CASRWGRLAYSNQPQHF. The rearrangement uses TRBV28 and TRBJ1-5; weak D call: TRBD1 (5 bases). The germline gives CDR1 MDHEN, CDR2 SYDVKM. Trimming pared 6 bases from V and 0 bases from J, leaving 18 bases between. CDR3 length: 17 residues.

This clone showed up many times. The V and J genes are TRBV4-1 and TRBJ1-2; D is unresolved. The V gene lost 8 bases and the J gene lost 0 bases, with 16 bases spanning the gap. The CDR3 contains 15 residues. Germline assignment: CDR1 MGHRA and CDR2 YSYEKL. CDR3 residues: CASGRHVGPNYGYTF. CDR3 bases: TGCGCCAGCGGGAGGCACGTCGGTCCTAACTATGGCTACACCTTC.

This clone occurred a few times. The chain has TRBV5-1 and TRBJ2-1; TRBD2 aligns across 8 bases. There are 15 residues in the CDR3. Germline V gene sequence: CDR1 SGHRS, CDR2 YFSETQ. The V segment lost 2 bases and the J segment 7 bases; nucleotides outside the gene matches: 8. CDR3 sequence (DNA): TGCGCCAGCAGCTTAGCGGGAGAGGTCCGGAATGAGCAGTTCTTC. Amino acids: CASSLAGEVRNEQFF.